Listed here are 10 T cell receptor beta chains from one sample, sequenced in a study of blood T cells in healthy people across ages. Together with a sample-barcoded 5' primer, a J-beta primer mix was included in a second PCR lasting roughly 6 to 12 cycles. Using its own MiXCR run on the 5' RACE reads, TCRdb lists one record per CDR3 protein. Here the sample spans about 1.5 million distinct CDR3 sequences, roughly 43% being singletons. Sequenced material: blood. These receptors originate from a woman aged 18-29 years in good health.

In its sample, this clonotype was seen a few times. The chain links TRBV10-3 to TRBJ1-2, with a possible D match to TRBD1 (5 bases). Germline assignment: CDR1 ENHRY and CDR2 SYGVKD. Deletions cut 3 bases from V and 5 bases from J, with 13 bases between. This CDR3 spans 14 amino acids. The CDR3 loop reads CAISDGFDSYGYTF. DNA for the CDR3: TGTGCCATCAGTGATGGCTTTGACAGTTATGGCTACACCTTC.

V and J are TRBV6-2 or TRBV6-3 and TRBJ1-4; D is uncertain. The CDR3 has 14 amino acids. Germline V gene data show CDR1 as MNHEY and CDR2 as SVGEGT. Trimming removed 6 bases at V and 7 bases at J, with 15 bases between. The CDR3 coding sequence is TGTGCCAGCAGGCAAGGGCCGGCGGTTGAAAAACTGTTTTTT. Its translation: CASRQGPAVEKLFF.

The chain has TRBV11-2 and TRBJ2-3; TRBD2 matches at 8 bases. CDR1 and CDR2 (germline): SGHAT, FQNNGV. This CDR3 comprises 15 residues. Trimming cost V 6 bases and J 1 base; bases outside gene matches: 6. The CDR3 region is CASRLMTSGTDTQYF. In DNA form, the CDR3 reads TGTGCCAGCAGACTTATGACTAGCGGCACAGATACGCAGTATTTT.

This clonotype was recorded many times. V gene TRBV29-1 combines with J gene TRBJ2-1; no clear D. V dropped 3 bases and J dropped 9 bases, with 12 bases sitting between them. This CDR3 region has 12 residues. In germline, CDR1 is SQVTM, CDR2 ANQGSEA. CDR3 coding DNA: TGCAGCGTTGACAGGTTTACCGGTGAGCAGTTCTTC. It specifies CSVDRFTGEQFF.

V and J are TRBV29-1 and TRBJ1-4; a weak D match, TRBD1 (5 bases). The V and J ends lost 4 bases and 10 bases respectively, with 22 bases between them. Looked up from germline, CDR1 is SQVTM and CDR2 is ANQGSEA. The CDR3 runs to 15 residues. CDR3 sequence (DNA): TGCAGCGTTGTCTTGACAAGTCCCGGGGGGGGAAAACTGTTTTTT. It specifies CSVVLTSPGGGKLFF.

This chain joins TRBV5-6 and TRBJ2-1; TRBD2 is a possible D gene (6 bases). Between the trimmed V and J ends, which lost 4 bases and 7 bases, there was a span of 12 bases. The CDR3 totals 13 residues. Germline assignment: CDR1 SGHDT and CDR2 YYEEEE. The CDR3 spells CASSAGLTNEQFF. The CDR3 DNA reads as TGTGCCAGCAGCGCCGGACTAACTAATGAGCAGTTCTTC.

The chain employs TRBV3-1 and TRBJ1-2; 8 positions agree with TRBD1. Germline V gene data show CDR1 as LGHDT and CDR2 as YNNKEL (reference sequence). This CDR3 spans 16 amino acids. V was pared by 3 bases and J by 4 bases, with 10 bases of the junction left unmatched. The CDR3 loop reads CASSQRGTGNLYGYTF. CDR3 nucleotide sequence: TGTGCCAGCAGCCAGCGAGGGACAGGCAACCTCTATGGCTACACCTTC.

The V call is TRBV10-3, the J call TRBJ2-3; D unresolved. The CDR3 covers 13 residues. Germline V gives CDR1 ENHRY, CDR2 SYGVKD. V lost 11 bases and J 5 bases, leaving 17 bases between the germline ends. The CDR3 region has the DNA TGTGCCCACTCCCGAGAATATCGAGATACGCAGTATTTT. Amino acid sequence: CAHSREYRDTQYF.

This chain joins TRBV7-9 and TRBJ2-1; perhaps D is TRBD1 or TRBD2 (7 bases each). CDR3 size: 15 residues. V was clipped by 6 bases and J by 5 bases, with 17 bases between them. Germline loops: CDR1 SEHNR, CDR2 FQNEAQ (reference sequence). The CDR3 reads CASSIRGRADNEQFF. CDR3 DNA: TGTGCCAGCAGTATCAGGGGGAGGGCCGACAATGAGCAGTTCTTC.

The chain's CDR3 is CASSPRQVRAPLHF. The CDR3 DNA reads as TGTGCCAGCAGCCCCCGACAGGTGAGGGCACCCCTCCACTTT. The chain couples TRBV3-1 to TRBJ1-6; maybe TRBD1 (6 bases). CDR1 and CDR2 from the germline V gene are LGHDT and YNNKEL (reference sequence). This CDR3 is 14 amino acids long. V lost 4 bases and J 11 bases, leaving 15 bases between the germline ends.